This TCR beta chain appears in the sequencing data of a study of identical twins. V dropped 4 bases and J dropped 5 bases, with 11 bases sitting between them. This CDR3 contains 14 residues. The germline gives CDR1 MNHEY, CDR2 SMNVEV (reference sequence). A single record per CDR3 protein comes from TCRdb applying MiXCR to the 5' RACE reads. The table records more than 400,000 distinct CDR3 sequences, about 15% of them present only once. In addition, the sample was reused for a study of yellow fever vaccine responses in identical twins.

The chain employs TRBV27 and TRBJ2-2; weak D call: TRBD1 (5 bases). The receptor's source is a woman aged 18-29 years in good health. Sequencing input: CD4+ T cells sorted from blood. The CDR3 spells CASSYVGQTGELFF. CDR3 bases: TGTGCCAGCAGTTACGTCGGACAAACCGGGGAGCTGTTTTTT.